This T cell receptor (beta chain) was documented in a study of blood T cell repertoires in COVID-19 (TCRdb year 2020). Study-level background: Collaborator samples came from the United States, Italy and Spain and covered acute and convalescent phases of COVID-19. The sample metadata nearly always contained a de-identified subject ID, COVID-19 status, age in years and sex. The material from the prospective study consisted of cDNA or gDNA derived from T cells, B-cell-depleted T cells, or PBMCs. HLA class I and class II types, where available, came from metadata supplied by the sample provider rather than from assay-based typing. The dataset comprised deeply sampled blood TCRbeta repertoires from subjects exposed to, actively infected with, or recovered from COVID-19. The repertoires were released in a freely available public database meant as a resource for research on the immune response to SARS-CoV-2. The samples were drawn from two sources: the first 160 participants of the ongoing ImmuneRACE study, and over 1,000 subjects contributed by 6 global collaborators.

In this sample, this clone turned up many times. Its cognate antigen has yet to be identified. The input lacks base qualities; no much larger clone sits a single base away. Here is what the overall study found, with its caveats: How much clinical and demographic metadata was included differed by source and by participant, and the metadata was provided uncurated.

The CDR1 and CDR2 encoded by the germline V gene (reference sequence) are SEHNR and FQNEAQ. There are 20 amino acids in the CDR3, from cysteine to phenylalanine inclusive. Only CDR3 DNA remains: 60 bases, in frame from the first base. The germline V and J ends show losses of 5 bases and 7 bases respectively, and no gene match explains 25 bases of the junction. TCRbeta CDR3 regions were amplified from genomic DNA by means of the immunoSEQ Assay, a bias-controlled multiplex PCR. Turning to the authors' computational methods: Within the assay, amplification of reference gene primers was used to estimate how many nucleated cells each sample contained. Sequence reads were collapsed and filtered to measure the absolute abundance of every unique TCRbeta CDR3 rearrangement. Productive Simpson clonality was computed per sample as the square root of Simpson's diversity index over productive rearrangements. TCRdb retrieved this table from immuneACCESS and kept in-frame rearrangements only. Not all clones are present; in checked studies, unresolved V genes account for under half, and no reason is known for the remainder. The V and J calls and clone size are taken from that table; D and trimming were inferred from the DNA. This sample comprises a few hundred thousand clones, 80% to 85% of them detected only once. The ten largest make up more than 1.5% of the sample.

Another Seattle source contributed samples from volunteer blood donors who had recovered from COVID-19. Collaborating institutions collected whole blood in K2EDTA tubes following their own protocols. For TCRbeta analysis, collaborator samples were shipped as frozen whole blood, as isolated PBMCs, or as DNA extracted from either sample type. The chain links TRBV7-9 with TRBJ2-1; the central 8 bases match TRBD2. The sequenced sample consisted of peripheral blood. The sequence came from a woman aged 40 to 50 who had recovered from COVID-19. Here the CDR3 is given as CASSTIGAGGSHWTRNEQFF. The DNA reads TGTGCCAGCAGCACCATCGGGGCGGGGGGAAGTCATTGGACTCGGAATGAGCAGTTCTTC.